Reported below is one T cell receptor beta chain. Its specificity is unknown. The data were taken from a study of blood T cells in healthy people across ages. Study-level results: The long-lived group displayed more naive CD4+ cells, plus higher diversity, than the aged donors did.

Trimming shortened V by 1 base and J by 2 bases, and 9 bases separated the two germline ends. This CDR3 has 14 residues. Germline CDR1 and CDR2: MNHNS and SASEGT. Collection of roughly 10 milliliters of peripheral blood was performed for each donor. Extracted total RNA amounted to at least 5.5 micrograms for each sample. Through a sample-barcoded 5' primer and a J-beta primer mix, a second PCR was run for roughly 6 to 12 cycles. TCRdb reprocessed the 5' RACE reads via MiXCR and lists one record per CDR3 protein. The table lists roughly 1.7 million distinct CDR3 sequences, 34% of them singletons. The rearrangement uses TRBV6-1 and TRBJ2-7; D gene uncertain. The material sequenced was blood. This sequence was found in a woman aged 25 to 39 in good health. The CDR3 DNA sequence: TGTGCCAGCAGTGAAGTAGGCAGGCCCTACGAGCAGTACTTC. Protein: CASSEVGRPYEQYF.